The entry below describes one T cell receptor (beta chain). These data come from a study of OX40 agonist ivuxolimab in advanced cancers. Per germline, CDR1 LNHDA and CDR2 SQIVND (reference sequence). Trimming cost V 5 bases and J 0 bases, with 17 bases left between them. The CDR3 runs 17 residues. Profiled with immunoSEQ multiplex PCR; TCRdb holds only in-frame clones, not every one. The data contain approximately 60,000 clones, 88% of them singletons. The J gene is TRBJ1-5, the V gene TRBV19; possible D gene TRBD1, 5 bases. The sequencing here drew on CD4+ or CD8+ T cells sorted from blood, taken in a trial of the OX40 agonist ivuxolimab. This receptor was taken from an adult with an advanced solid tumor such as melanoma, head and neck, liver or kidney cancer. The CDR3 sequence is CASSGKHGTFSNQPQHF. For the CDR3, the DNA is TGTGCCAGTAGTGGAAAGCACGGGACGTTTAGCAATCAGCCCCAGCATTTT.